These 31 T cell receptor beta chains came from one sample sequenced in a study of blood T cell repertoires in COVID-19. Profiled with immunoSEQ multiplex PCR; TCRdb holds only in-frame clones, not every one. The sample yields roughly 170,000 clones, approximately 82% seen once. The sample consisted of PBMCs or T cells enriched from blood (not recorded which). Receptors were obtained from a man in his 60s who had recovered from COVID-19.

The chain couples TRBV28 to TRBJ1-4; 10 bases line up with TRBD1. The germline V gene encodes CDR1 MDHEN and CDR2 SYDVKM. Unmatched junction bases numbered 8, after V lost 5 bases and J lost 8 bases. CDR3 length equals 15 residues. The CDR3 DNA reads as TGTGCCAGCAGTCGACAGGGGGCGGATGAAGAAAAACTGTTTTTT. It encodes CASSRQGADEEKLFF.

The chain recombines TRBV5-1 with TRBJ2-2; D is perhaps TRBD2 (7 bases). The CDR3 is 15 residues long. Trimming removed 2 bases at V and 5 bases at J, with 13 bases between. Germline V CDR1 and CDR2: SGHRS, YFSETQ. CDR3 region: CASSFYREGTGELFF. The CDR3 nucleotides are TGCGCCAGCAGCTTCTACAGGGAGGGGACCGGGGAGCTGTTTTTT. Looking up the rest from reference TRBV5-1 and TRBJ2-2 gives the full variable domain: KAGVTQTPRYLIKTRGQQVTLSCSPISGHRSVSWYQQTPGQGLQFLFEYFSETQRNKGNFPGRFSGRQFSNSRSEMNVSTLELGDSALYLCASSFYREGTGELFFGEGSRLTVL.

The chain employs TRBV5-1 and TRBJ1-2; 8 bases match TRBD1. Unmatched junction bases numbered 11, after V lost 6 bases and J lost 7 bases. Germline V gives CDR1 SGHRS, CDR2 YFSETQ. The length of the CDR3 is 14 residues. CDR3 sequence (DNA): TGCGCCAGCAAGGATGCAGGGGGCGCCTTTGGCTACACCTTC. This translates into CASKDAGGAFGYTF.

The V and J genes are TRBV6-6 and TRBJ1-4, with D uncertain. The V gene lost 7 bases and the J gene lost 8 bases, with 14 bases spanning the gap. The CDR3 consists of 13 residues. CDR1 and CDR2 from the germline V gene are MNHNY and SVGAGI (reference sequence). CDR3 sequence: CASNPGVWEKLFF. DNA for the CDR3: TGTGCCAGCAATCCCGGGGTCTGGGAAAAACTGTTTTTT.

The chain links TRBV30 to TRBJ1-6; D gene unclear. Trimming stripped 2 bases from V and 10 bases from J, with 18 bases between. The CDR3 is 15 amino acids. In germline, CDR1 is GTSNPN, CDR2 SVGIG (reference sequence). The DNA of the CDR3 is TGTGCCTGGAGTCGGGAGGGCCTCCCTAACTCACCCCTCCACTTT. Amino acid sequence: CAWSREGLPNSPLHF.

This clone has only a few counts. The chain recombines TRBV10-3 with TRBJ2-7, with D perhaps matching TRBD1 (6 bases). The CDR3 has 13 residues. Trimming removed 11 bases from V and 2 bases from J, with 16 bases in between. The germline gives CDR1 ENHRY, CDR2 SYGVKD. DNA for the CDR3: TGTGCCCTACGACAGGCCGATACCTACGAGCAGTACTTC. It is translated as CALRQADTYEQYF.

This clone has just a few counts. J is TRBJ2-6 and V is TRBV5-1, with 7 positions matching TRBD1. There are 22 residues in the CDR3. The V and J ends lost 6 bases and 0 bases, in that order; junction bases with no gene match: 24. Per germline, CDR1 SGHRS and CDR2 YFSETQ. The CDR3 spells CASKLSALRRTGASSGANVLTF. In DNA, the CDR3 is TGCGCCAGCAAGCTTTCCGCTCTCCGTCGCACAGGGGCCAGCTCTGGGGCCAACGTCCTGACTTTC.

The chain recombines TRBV15 with TRBJ2-7; TRBD1 might be the D (6 bases). With 1 base removed from V and 1 base from J, the gap between germline ends came to 8 bases. Germline values: CDR1 LNHNV, CDR2 YYDKDF (reference sequence). CDR3 length: 14 residues. This CDR3 reads CATSRVGQSYEQYF. The CDR3, as DNA: TGTGCCACCAGCAGAGTAGGACAGTCCTACGAGCAGTACTTC. Full variable domain (remainder filled in from reference TRBV15 and TRBJ2-7): DAMVIQNPRYQVTQFGKPVTLSCSQTLNHNVMYWYQQKSSQAPKLLFHYYDKDFNNEADTPDNFQSRRPNTSFCFLDIRSPGLGDTAMYLCATSRVGQSYEQYFGPGTRLTVT.

The chain carries TRBV29-1 and TRBJ2-7, with 10 bases fitting TRBD1. Germline values: CDR1 SQVTM, CDR2 ANQGSEA. The V segment lost 5 bases and the J segment 3 bases; nucleotides outside the gene matches: 7. CDR3 length: 14 amino acids. CDR3 coding DNA: TGCAGCGTTCTCTCGGGACAGGGGATCTACGAGCAGTACTTC. Translating it yields CSVLSGQGIYEQYF.

The gene calls are TRBV28 and TRBJ2-1, with 12 bases aligning to TRBD2. CDR3 length: 17 residues. Germline V lookup: CDR1 MDHEN, CDR2 SYDVKM. The trim removed 5 bases at V and 8 bases at J, leaving 13 bases unmatched. CDR3 protein: CASSPTQTSGSIDEQFF. The CDR3 DNA follows: TGTGCCAGCAGTCCGACGCAGACTAGCGGGAGTATCGATGAGCAGTTCTTC.

The rearrangement joins TRBV7-2 to TRBJ1-6; 7 nucleotides align to TRBD1. The CDR3 is 16 residues long. The germline CDR1 and CDR2 sequences are SGHTA and FQGNSA. V shed 2 bases and J 9 bases; nucleotides not matched to a gene: 10. CDR3 in DNA: TGTGCCAGCAGCTTAAGGTCGAGGGGGCTCGGTTCACCCCTCCACTTT. Its translation is CASSLRSRGLGSPLHF.

This chain joins TRBV10-3 and TRBJ1-2; TRBD1 might be the D (6 bases). Germline assignment: CDR1 ENHRY and CDR2 SYGVKD. The length of the CDR3 is 14 residues. With 9 bases removed from V and 7 bases from J, the gap between germline ends came to 21 bases. The CDR3 DNA is TGTGCCATAAAACCCGGAGAACAGGGTTTTGGCTACACCTTC. As protein: CAIKPGEQGFGYTF.

This rearrangement joins TRBV5-1 to TRBJ1-3; TRBD1 matches 8 bases. This CDR3 is built from 15 residues. Germline-derived CDR1 and CDR2 are SGHRS and YFSETQ. Trimming cost V 2 bases and J 4 bases; bases outside gene matches: 5. The CDR3 protein is CASSLAGGAGNTIYF. CDR3 coding DNA: TGCGCCAGCAGCTTAGCAGGGGGCGCCGGAAACACCATATATTTT.

This clone was counted once. The chain is built from TRBV12-5 and TRBJ2-1; TRBD1 might be the D (6 bases). Germline CDR1 is LGHNT and CDR2 is FRNRAP. Trimming shortened V by 1 base and J by 3 bases, and 10 bases separated the two germline ends. The CDR3 is 15 amino acids. Written as DNA, the CDR3 is TGTGCTAGTGGTTTGGAAATACAGGGCTACAATGAGCAGTTCTTC. Its protein product is CASGLEIQGYNEQFF.

The genes are TRBV28 and TRBJ2-6; D may be TRBD1 (6 bases). V was clipped by 5 bases and J by 0 bases, with 20 bases between them. In germline, CDR1 is MDHEN, CDR2 SYDVKM. CDR3 length: 19 amino acids. This chain's CDR3 is CASSTVQGRRFSGANVLTF. CDR3 nucleotides: TGTGCCAGCAGTACAGTACAGGGAAGGCGGTTCTCTGGGGCCAACGTCCTGACTTTC.

The rearrangement joins TRBV29-1 to TRBJ2-5, with a possible D match to TRBD2 (5 bases). V gave up 4 bases and J gave up 5 bases, with 11 bases separating them. The CDR3 loop spans 12 amino acids. The germline gives CDR1 SQVTM, CDR2 ANQGSEA. CDR3 sequence: CSVGERRETQYF. Written as DNA, the CDR3 is TGCAGCGTTGGAGAGCGGCGGGAGACCCAGTACTTC. Full variable domain (missing parts from reference TRBV29-1 and TRBJ2-5): SAVISQKPSRDICQRGTSLTIQCQVDSQVTMMFWYRQQPGQSLTLIATANQGSEATYESGFVIDKFPISRPNLTFSTLTVSNMSPEDSSIYLCSVGERRETQYFGPGTRLLVL.

The rearrangement links TRBV7-8 to TRBJ2-3; perhaps TRBD2 as D (7 bases). V shed 5 bases and J shed 1 base, with 16 bases lying between them. The germline V gene encodes CDR1 SGHVS and CDR2 FQNEAQ. This CDR3 comprises 16 residues. The CDR3 loop is CASSPLSGGGTDTQYF. CDR3 nucleotide sequence: TGTGCCAGCAGCCCCCTGTCGGGGGGCGGCACAGATACGCAGTATTTT.

V and J are TRBV6-5 and TRBJ2-7, with D perhaps matching TRBD2 (6 bases). Trimming took 3 bases from V and 7 from J, leaving 16 bases between them. This CDR3 contains 14 residues. Germline-derived CDR1 and CDR2 are MNHEY and SVGAGI. The CDR3 coding sequence is TGTGCCAGCAGTTATGCCAGGCTCGGAGGGGAGCAGTACTTC. This gives the protein CASSYARLGGEQYF.

This chain joins TRBV6-5 and TRBJ2-7, with D possibly matching TRBD1 (6 bases). The CDR3 is made up of 12 amino acids. V was clipped by 8 bases and J by 4 bases, with 12 bases between them. The V gene's germline CDR1 is MNHEY and CDR2 SVGAGI. CDR3 protein: CASWVGGYEQYF. For the CDR3, the DNA is TGTGCCAGCTGGGTAGGGGGATACGAGCAGTACTTC.

This rearrangement joins TRBV11-2 to TRBJ2-3; the D gene is possibly TRBD2 (6 bases). Germline loops: CDR1 SGHAT, CDR2 FQNNGV. The CDR3 extends over 16 amino acids. Trimming removed 5 bases at V and 4 bases at J, with 19 bases between. The CDR3: CASSKWDGRRSDTQYF. In DNA, the CDR3 is TGTGCCAGCAGCAAGTGGGACGGGAGACGGTCAGATACGCAGTATTTT. Using reference TRBV11-2 and TRBJ2-3 for the parts outside the CDR3, the full variable domain is EAGVAQSPRYKIIEKRQSVAFWCNPISGHATLYWYQQILGQGPKLLIQFQNNGVVDDSQLPKDRFSAERLKGVDSTLKIQPAKLEDSAVYLCASSKWDGRRSDTQYFGPGTRLTVL.

V and J are TRBV5-4 and TRBJ1-6; possible D gene TRBD1, 6 bases. Germline V lookup: CDR1 SGHNT, CDR2 YYREEE (reference sequence). The CDR3 length is 17 residues. V was pared by 3 bases and J by 7 bases, with 20 bases between. Written as DNA, the CDR3 is TGTGCCAGCAGCTCTAAGCAGGACAGCTTGGGCAATTCACCCCTCCACTTT. Its protein is CASSSKQDSLGNSPLHF.

The V and J genes are TRBV6-5 and TRBJ2-3; 8 bases are shared with TRBD2. Per the germline V gene, CDR1 is MNHEY and CDR2 is SVGAGI. The CDR3 runs 14 residues. V trimming: 7 bases; J trimming: 4 bases; junction bases outside the gene matches: 7. Written as DNA, the CDR3 is TGTGCCAGCACACTAGCGGTCGGGTCAGATACGCAGTATTTT. Encoded protein: CASTLAVGSDTQYF.

The V gene is TRBV7-6, the J gene TRBJ1-6; tentatively, D is TRBD1 (5 bases). Trimming shortened V by 5 bases and J by 15 bases, and 17 bases separated the two germline ends. The CDR3 extends over 13 amino acids. In germline, CDR1 is SGHVS, CDR2 FNYEAQ. The CDR3 DNA is TGTGCCAGCAGCGAAGTACAGGTATCCGGCCTCCACTTT. Translation gives CASSEVQVSGLHF.

This clone was recorded once. The chain carries TRBV6-5 and TRBJ1-6; D is possibly TRBD1 (6 bases). The CDR3 runs to 15 residues. In germline, CDR1 is MNHEY, CDR2 SVGAGI. Trimming took 2 bases from V and 2 from J, leaving 7 bases between them. The CDR3 DNA is TGTGCCAGCAGTTACGGACAGCCCTATAATTCACCCCTCCACTTT. It yields the protein CASSYGQPYNSPLHF.

J is TRBJ2-1 and V is TRBV5-1; TRBD1 matches 9 bases. The V gene's germline CDR1 is SGHRS and CDR2 YFSETQ. V lost 2 bases to trimming and J lost 6 bases; unmatched junction nucleotides: 3. This CDR3 is 14 amino acids long. In DNA, the CDR3 is TGCGCCAGCAGCTTACAGGGGGCGGTCAATGAGCAGTTCTTC. It specifies CASSLQGAVNEQFF.

This sequence joins TRBV5-4 and TRBJ2-1, with TRBD2 as a possible D gene (5 bases). Germline CDR1 reads SGHNT; CDR2 reads YYREEE (reference sequence). V was pared by 3 bases and J by 6 bases, with 19 bases between. The CDR3 is 16 residues long. The CDR3 sequence: CASSSFGRGLGNEQFF. The CDR3 DNA reads TGTGCCAGCAGCTCCTTCGGGCGAGGGCTGGGCAATGAGCAGTTCTTC.

In this sample, this clone turned up a few times. Different DNA sequences within this sample yield the same CDR3. This rearrangement joins TRBV6-5 to TRBJ1-6; TRBD1 matches 8 bases. The V segment lost 6 bases and the J segment 10 bases; nucleotides outside the gene matches: 11. The CDR3 sequence is 15 residues long. Germline V CDR1 and CDR2: MNHEY, SVGAGI. CDR3 sequence: CASSRGQGINSPLHF. CDR3 sequence (DNA): TGTGCCAGCAGCCGAGGACAGGGAATAAACTCACCCCTCCACTTT.

The chain combines TRBV11-2 with TRBJ2-7, with a weak D call TRBD2 (6 bases). V lost 1 base, J lost 4 bases, and 11 bases lay in between. CDR3 size: 14 residues. Germline V gene lookup returns CDR1 SGHAT and CDR2 FQNNGV. CDR3 residues: CASSLAPSVYEQYF. CDR3 bases: TGTGCCAGCAGCTTAGCTCCTAGCGTATACGAGCAGTACTTC.

This chain links TRBV14 with TRBJ2-7, with 8 bases aligning to TRBD1. This CDR3 is built from 16 residues. Per germline, CDR1 SGHDN and CDR2 FVKESK. With V trimmed by 0 bases and J by 2 bases, 6 bases remained unmatched. CDR3 loop: CASSQDPGQGTYEQYF. CDR3 coding DNA: TGTGCCAGCAGCCAAGACCCCGGACAGGGTACCTACGAGCAGTACTTC. Based on the CDR3 plus reference TRBV14 and TRBJ2-7, the full variable domain is EAGVTQFPSHSVIEKGQTVTLRCDPISGHDNLYWYRRVMGKEIKFLLHFVKESKQDESGMPNNRFLAERTGGTYSTLKVQPAELEDSGVYFCASSQDPGQGTYEQYFGPGTRLTVT.

The V gene is TRBV7-9, the J gene TRBJ2-2, with D possibly TRBD1 on 5 matching bases. The V end lost 3 bases, the J end lost 1 base, and 9 bases lay between the germline ends. Germline CDR1 and CDR2: SEHNR and FQNEAQ (reference sequence). This CDR3 comprises 15 residues. The CDR3 here is CASSFQGENTGELFF. DNA for the CDR3: TGTGCCAGCAGCTTCCAGGGCGAGAACACCGGGGAGCTGTTTTTT.

CDR3 DNA: TGTGCCAGCAGCCAAGGGGCAACCTCTGGAAACACCATATATTTT. Translating it yields CASSQGATSGNTIYF. J is TRBJ1-3 and V is TRBV14; D not resolved. Trimming shortened V by 1 base and J by 0 bases, and 7 bases separated the two germline ends. From germline, CDR1 is SGHDN and CDR2 FVKESK. This CDR3 has 15 residues.